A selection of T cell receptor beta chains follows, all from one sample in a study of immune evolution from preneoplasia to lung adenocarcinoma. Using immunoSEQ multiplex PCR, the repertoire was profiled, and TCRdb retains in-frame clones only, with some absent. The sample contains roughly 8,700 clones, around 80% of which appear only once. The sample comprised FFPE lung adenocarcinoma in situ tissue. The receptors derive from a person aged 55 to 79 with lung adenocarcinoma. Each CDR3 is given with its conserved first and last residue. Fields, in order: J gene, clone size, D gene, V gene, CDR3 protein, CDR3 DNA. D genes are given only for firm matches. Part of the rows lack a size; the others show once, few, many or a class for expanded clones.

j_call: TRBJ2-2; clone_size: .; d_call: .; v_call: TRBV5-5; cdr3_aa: CASSFSGSPSTGELFF; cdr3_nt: TGTGCCAGCAGCTTTTCAGGAAGCCCCAGCACCGGGGAGCTGTTTTTT
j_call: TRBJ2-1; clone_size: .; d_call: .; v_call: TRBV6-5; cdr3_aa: CASSSQQGDSYNEQFF; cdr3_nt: TGTGCCAGCAGTTCACAACAGGGAGACTCCTACAATGAGCAGTTCTTC
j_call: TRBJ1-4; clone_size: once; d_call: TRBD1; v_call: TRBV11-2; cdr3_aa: CASSLDPTGYYEKLFF; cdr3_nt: TGTGCCAGCAGCTTAGACCCGACAGGGTATTATGAAAAACTGTTTTTT
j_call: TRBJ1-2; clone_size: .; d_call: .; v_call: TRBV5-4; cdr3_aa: CASSADGSYGYTF; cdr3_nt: TGTGCCAGCAGCGCCGACGGGAGCTATGGCTACACCTTC
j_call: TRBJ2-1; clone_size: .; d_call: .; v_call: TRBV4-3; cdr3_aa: CASSQGDTGGGYNEQFF; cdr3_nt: TGCGCCAGCAGCCAAGGGGACACTGGAGGTGGATACAATGAGCAGTTCTTC
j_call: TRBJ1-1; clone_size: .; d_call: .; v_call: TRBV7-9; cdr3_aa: CASSFNMNTEAFF; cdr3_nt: TGTGCCAGCAGCTTTAACATGAACACTGAAGCTTTCTTT
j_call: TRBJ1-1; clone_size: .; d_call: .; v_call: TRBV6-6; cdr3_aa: CASSRGRPNTEAFF; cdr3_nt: TGTGCCAGCAGTCGAGGACGGCCGAACACTGAAGCTTTCTTT
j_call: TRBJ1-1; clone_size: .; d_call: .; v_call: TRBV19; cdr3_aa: CASSINTEAFF; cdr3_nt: TGTGCCAGTAGTATAAACACTGAAGCTTTCTTT
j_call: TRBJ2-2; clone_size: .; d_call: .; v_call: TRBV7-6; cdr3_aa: CASSLAPAGINTGELFF; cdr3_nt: TGTGCCAGCAGCTTAGCGCCGGCAGGGATCAACACCGGGGAGCTGTTTTTT
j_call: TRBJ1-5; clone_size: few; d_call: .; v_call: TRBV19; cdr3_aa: CASSIDPGQPQHF; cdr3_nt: TGTGCCAGTAGTATAGATCCCGGTCAGCCCCAGCATTTT
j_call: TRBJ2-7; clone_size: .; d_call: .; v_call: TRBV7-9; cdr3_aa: CASSQSSGRREQYF; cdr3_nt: TGTGCCAGCAGCCAATCGTCAGGGAGGCGCGAGCAGTACTTC
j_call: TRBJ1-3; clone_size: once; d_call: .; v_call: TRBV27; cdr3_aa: CASSLDGAHSGNTIYF; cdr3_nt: TGTGCCAGCAGTTTGGACGGGGCCCACTCTGGAAACACCATATATTTT
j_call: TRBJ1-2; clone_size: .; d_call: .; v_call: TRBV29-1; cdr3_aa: CSVDEGLNYGYTF; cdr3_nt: TGCAGCGTTGATGAGGGCCTGAACTATGGCTACACCTTC
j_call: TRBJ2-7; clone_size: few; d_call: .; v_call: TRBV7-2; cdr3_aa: CASSLRDTSYEQYF; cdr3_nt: TGTGCCAGCAGCTTAAGGGACACCTCCTACGAGCAGTACTTC
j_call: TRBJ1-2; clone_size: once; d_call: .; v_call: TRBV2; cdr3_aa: CAGSPGSIANYGYTF; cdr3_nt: TGTGCCGGGAGCCCCGGGTCAATAGCTAACTATGGCTACACCTTC
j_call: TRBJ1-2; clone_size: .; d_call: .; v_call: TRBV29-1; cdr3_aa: CSVGLGGRVLKNYGYTF; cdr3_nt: TGCAGCGTTGGGCTGGGGGGCAGGGTCTTAAAGAACTATGGCTACACCTTC
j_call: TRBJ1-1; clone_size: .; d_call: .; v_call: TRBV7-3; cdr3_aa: CASSLGQPGTEAFF; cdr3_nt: TGTGCCAGCAGCTTAGGGCAGCCCGGCACTGAAGCTTTCTTT
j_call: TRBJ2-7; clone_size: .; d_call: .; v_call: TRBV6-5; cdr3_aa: CASSEGPASYEQYF; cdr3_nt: TGTGCCAGCAGTGAAGGGCCGGCTTCCTACGAGCAGTACTTC
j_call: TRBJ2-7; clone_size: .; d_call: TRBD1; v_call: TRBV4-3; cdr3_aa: CASSQQGQGGQYF; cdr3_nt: TGCGCCAGCAGCCAACAAGGACAGGGTGGGCAGTACTTC
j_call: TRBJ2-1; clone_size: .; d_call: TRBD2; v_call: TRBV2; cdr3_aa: CASSEDKRGGLNEQFF; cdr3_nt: TGTGCCAGCAGTGAAGATAAGCGGGGGGGCCTCAATGAGCAGTTCTTC
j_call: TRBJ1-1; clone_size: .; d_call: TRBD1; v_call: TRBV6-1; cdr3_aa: CASSGQRNTEAFF; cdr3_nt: TGTGCCAGCTCGGGACAGAGGAACACTGAAGCTTTCTTT
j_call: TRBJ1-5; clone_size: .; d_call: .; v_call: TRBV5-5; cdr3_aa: CASSLDPPMGNQPQHF; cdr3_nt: TGTGCCAGCAGTTTGGATCCCCCGATGGGCAATCAGCCCCAGCATTTT
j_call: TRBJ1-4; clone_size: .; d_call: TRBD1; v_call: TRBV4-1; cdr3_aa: CASSQDPQGAQSEKLFF; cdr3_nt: TGCGCCAGCAGCCAAGATCCACAGGGGGCGCAGAGCGAAAAACTGTTTTTT
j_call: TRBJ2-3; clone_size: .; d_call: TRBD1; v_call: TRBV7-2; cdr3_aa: CASSLAFQGALPDTQYF; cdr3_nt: TGTGCCAGCAGCTTAGCGTTCCAGGGGGCTCTCCCAGATACGCAGTATTTT
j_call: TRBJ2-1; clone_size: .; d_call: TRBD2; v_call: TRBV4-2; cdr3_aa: CASSQAGGGAYNEQFF; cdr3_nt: TGTGCCAGCAGCCAAGCGGGCGGGGGGGCCTACAATGAGCAGTTCTTC
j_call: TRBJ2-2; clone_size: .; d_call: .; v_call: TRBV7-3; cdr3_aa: CASSSLQGTKVAGELFF; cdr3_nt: TGTGCCAGCAGCTCTTTACAGGGAACGAAGGTCGCCGGGGAGCTGTTTTTT
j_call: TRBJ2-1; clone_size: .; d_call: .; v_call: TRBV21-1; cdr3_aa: CASSNSRALPPSYNEQFF; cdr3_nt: TGTGCCAGCAGCAACTCGAGGGCCCTTCCACCCTCCTACAATGAGCAGTTCTTC
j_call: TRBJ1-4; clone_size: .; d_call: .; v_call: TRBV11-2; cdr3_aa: CASSFRSTTNEKLFF; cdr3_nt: TGTGCCAGCAGCTTCCGGAGTACAACTAATGAAAAACTGTTTTTT